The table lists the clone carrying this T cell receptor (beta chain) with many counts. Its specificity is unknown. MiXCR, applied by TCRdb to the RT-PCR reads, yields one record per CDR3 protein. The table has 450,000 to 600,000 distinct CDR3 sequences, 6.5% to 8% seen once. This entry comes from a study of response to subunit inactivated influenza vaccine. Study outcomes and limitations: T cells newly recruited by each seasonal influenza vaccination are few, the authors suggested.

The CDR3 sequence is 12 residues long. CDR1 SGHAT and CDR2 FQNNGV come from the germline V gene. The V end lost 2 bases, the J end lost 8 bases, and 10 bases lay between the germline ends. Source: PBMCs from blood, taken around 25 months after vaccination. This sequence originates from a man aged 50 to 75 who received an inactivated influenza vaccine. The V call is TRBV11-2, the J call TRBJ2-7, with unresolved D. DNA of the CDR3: TGTGCCAGCAGCTTATACACCCTCCAGCAGTACTTC. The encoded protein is CASSLYTLQQYF.